This record covers a single T cell receptor (beta chain). The antigen this receptor binds is unknown. Per-base qualities were not stored, and no clone one base away is much larger. The same CDR3 arises from other DNA sequences in this sample as well. CDR1 and CDR2 (SGHTA, FQGNSA) derive from the germline V gene. V was cut back by 1 base and J by 2 bases, leaving a gap of 8 bases between them. Spanning cysteine to phenylalanine, the CDR3 consists of 14 amino acids. Only the CDR3 region is kept as DNA, spanning 42 bases read in frame from base 1. The sample belongs to a study of shared clonotypes between healthy human individuals (dated by TCRdb to 2020 to 2021). For context, the study as a whole: A couple of women and a few men aged 18 to 49 years were included in the cohort. Per donor, three plates each were used for CD4 naive and CD4 memory, two for CD8 naive, and one for CD8 memory. Leukapheresis yielded between about 0.8 and 8.9 billion PBMCs per donor. To estimate repertoire size and how much clonotypes are shared between individuals, the study performed deep sequencing of blood TCR repertoires from a few healthy adults. Libraries were prepared and TCR repertoires were sequenced by different laboratories using diverse techniques, in order to increase sequencing depth and limit assay-specific biases.

Using the deep immunoSEQ assay, TCR CDR3 regions were amplified from genomic DNA by multiplex PCR. Extracted genomic DNA from each cell subset was spread evenly across all wells of several immunoSEQ 96-well plates, with each plate serving as a replicate. For sorted subsets, around 200 ng genomic DNA, equal to about 30,000 T cell genomes, was loaded into each replicate PCR. The purified libraries were quantified using a Qubit 3.0 fluorometer, sized with a Bioanalyzer 2100, and then quantified again using the KAPA Library Quantification kit. A separate single-read 150-cycle Illumina NextSeq 550 flow cell was used to sequence each immunoSEQ 96-well plate. On the authors' methods: Because the immunoSEQ output included only junctional sequences and no quality scores, the filtering could not be the same as the filtering used for full-length reads. Sequences were annotated with PyIR, a Python wrapper for IgBLAST v1.9, using IMGT germline references to assign V/J genes and CDR3. Reads with weak V/J assignments (E-value above 1e-6), missing CDR3, stop codons, out-of-frame junctions, or ambiguous translated residues were removed. A V3J clonotype was defined by an identical inferred V gene, J gene, and CDR3 amino acid sequence. To compute the percentage overlap between repertoires, the number of shared unique clonotypes was divided by the size of the smaller repertoire. Three approaches were used to assess repertoire richness: RTK rarefaction, the Chao1 estimator, and Recon v2.1 estimates of unobserved clonotypes. For all TCRbeta clonotypes obtained by the gDNA method from a few donors, generation probabilities were computed with OLGA. TCRdb limited this immuneACCESS table to in-frame rearrangements with V and J called. A share of clones is missing; checked studies link under half to unresolved V genes, and the rest is unexplained. D and trimming were read from the DNA, whereas the V and J calls and clone size are those reported in that table. Recorded for this sample are roughly 2.5 million clones; over 85% of them occurred a single time. More than 0.12% of the sample is in the top ten clones.

Study-wide findings and limitations: Sharing across several donors was observed for about 5% of naive CD4, 3% to 4% of naive CD8, 2% to 2.5% of memory CD4, and around 0.4% of memory CD8 clonotypes. The genetic and exposure-history diversity represented was limited by the small number of donors. Even with the large sequencing depth, rarefaction of the sorted-subset datasets indicated that sequencing was incomplete. Only blood was sampled, and tissue TCR repertoires likely differ from those in blood. Higher generation probabilities were observed for clonotypes shared by all four sorted-subset donors than for non-shared clonotypes. Naive subsets generally had larger estimated clonotype richness than memory subsets did. Pairwise subsampling indicated that sequencing depth was expected to affect the degree of clonotype sharing among donors.

Healthy HIV-negative adults with no recently reported acute infections or vaccinations were included as donors. Every donor was a Caucasian adult living in Nashville, Tennessee, USA. CD4+ T cells were enriched through magnetic negative selection, after which naive cells were positively selected on CD45RA and the remaining negative fraction served as the memory subset. Blood was obtained by leukapheresis, after which PBMCs were separated by Ficoll-Histopaque density gradient centrifugation and cryopreserved in liquid nitrogen vapor phase. Analytical flow cytometry was used to check the purity and quantity of each magnetically sorted T cell population. Each sorted fraction had its genomic DNA isolated and then quantified by UV absorbance on a Nanodrop 2000c.

Sequenced: naive CD4+ T cells sorted from blood. The cell subset or site tag for this specimen amounts to: CD45RA+ positively selected. The TCR comes from a man aged 18 to 29 in good health. The chain links TRBV7-2 with TRBJ1-1; TRBD1 is possibly the D segment (5 matching bases). The sequenced DNA is TGTGCCAGCAGCTTAGGGGGGACCAACACTGAAGCTTTCTTT. Translation gives CASSLGGTNTEAFF. Beyond the CDR3, the reference TRBV7-2 and TRBJ1-1 genes provide the residues; the full variable domain reads: GAGVSQSPSNKVTEKGKDVELRCDPISGHTALYWYRQSLGQGLEFLIYFQGNSAPDKSGLPSDRFSAERTGGSVSTLTIQRTQQEDSAVYLCASSLGGTNTEAFFGQGTRLTVV.